The rows below give T cell receptor beta chains drawn from one sample of a study of control samples from healthy donors and cancer patients. The assay was immunoSEQ multiplex PCR, and TCRdb's table has in-frame clones only and misses some. Of about 270,000 clones in the sample, over 75% were seen once. The sequencing sample was made of PBMCs. All receptors derive from a woman aged 60-75 years with lung cancer. The CDR3 runs from the conserved cysteine through the conserved F or W. Each record gives: D gene, V gene, J gene, clone size, CDR3 protein, CDR3 DNA. D genes are given only for firm matches. Clone size is given for some rows only: seen once, a few or many times, or a class if the clone is expanded.

>NA|TRBV11-3|TRBJ2-1|NA
CASSPQEGYNEQFF
TGTGCCAGTTCACCCCAGGAGGGTTACAATGAGCAGTTCTTC
>NA|TRBV11-2|TRBJ1-1|NA
CASSLGQGVTEAFF
TGTGCCAGCAGCTTAGGCCAGGGCGTCACTGAAGCTTTCTTT
>NA|TRBV7-9|TRBJ1-1|once
CASSLGQTLNTEAFF
TGTGCCAGCAGCTTAGGCCAGACCCTTAACACTGAAGCTTTCTTT
>NA|TRBV19|TRBJ2-3|NA
CASSIADTQYF
TGTGCCAGTAGTATAGCAGATACGCAGTATTTT
>NA|TRBV24-1|TRBJ2-2|NA
CATGGDVAGELFF
TGTGCCACGGGCGGGGACGTCGCCGGGGAGCTGTTTTTT
>NA|TRBV5-8|TRBJ1-2|NA
CATLPLSFLGYGYTF
TGTGCCACCTTGCCCCTCTCCTTCTTGGGCTATGGCTACACCTTC
>TRBD1|TRBV5-1|TRBJ1-1|NA
CASSLGTGGVGAMNTEAFF
TGCGCCAGCAGCCTCGGGACAGGGGGCGTTGGAGCCATGAACACTGAAGCTTTCTTT
>TRBD2|TRBV9|TRBJ2-1|NA
CASSALAASYNEQFF
TGTGCCAGCAGCGCCCTAGCGGCTTCCTACAATGAGCAGTTCTTC
>NA|TRBV3-1/TRBV3-2|TRBJ1-6|NA
CASSPLPMSYNSPLHF
TGTGCCAGCAGCCCGTTGCCAATGTCCTATAATTCACCCCTCCACTTT
>TRBD2|TRBV4-2|TRBJ2-3|NA
CASSQDTSEEDTQYF
TGTGCCAGCAGCCAAGATACTAGCGAGGAGGATACGCAGTATTTT
>TRBD2|TRBV2|TRBJ2-3|NA
CASSGGLAGIDTQYF
TGTGCCAGCAGCGGCGGACTAGCGGGTATAGATACGCAGTATTTT
>TRBD1|TRBV3-1/TRBV3-2|TRBJ1-1|few
CASTRTGGEGEAFF
TGTGCCAGCACCAGGACAGGGGGCGAAGGGGAAGCTTTCTTT
>NA|TRBV6-6|TRBJ1-4|NA
CASSYGRLNEKLFF
TGTGCCAGCAGTTACGGGCGGCTCAATGAAAAACTGTTTTTT
>TRBD1|TRBV4-2|TRBJ2-5|NA
CASSQDKDRPETQYF
TGTGCCAGCAGCCAAGATAAGGACAGGCCGGAGACCCAGTACTTC
>NA|TRBV5-5|TRBJ2-3|NA
CASTGDVEADTQYF
TGTGCCAGCACAGGGGATGTGGAGGCAGATACGCAGTATTTT
>TRBD1|TRBV7-6|TRBJ1-2|NA
CASSSETGIGYGYTF
TGTGCCAGCAGCTCGGAGACAGGGATAGGGTATGGCTACACCTTC
>NA|TRBV5-5|TRBJ1-4|NA
CASSLLRTNEKLFF
TGTGCCAGCAGCTTGTTAAGAACTAATGAAAAACTGTTTTTT
>TRBD1|TRBV6-2/TRBV6-3|TRBJ2-3|NA
CASSYPIRRQGRADTQYF
TGTGCCAGCAGTTACCCAATTAGGCGACAGGGGCGCGCAGATACGCAGTATTTT
>NA|TRBV5-1|TRBJ2-7|NA
CASRLLPSDYEQYF
TGCGCCAGCAGACTCCTCCCCTCGGACTACGAGCAGTACTTC
>NA|TRBV5-1|TRBJ1-3|NA
CASSLAGVGNTIYF
TGCGCCAGCAGCTTGGCAGGGGTTGGAAACACCATATATTTT
>NA|TRBV6-5|TRBJ1-1|NA
CASRTTNTEAFF
TGTGCCAGCAGAACGACTAACACTGAAGCTTTCTTT
>NA|TRBV5-1|TRBJ2-5|NA
CASSLAEGFLETQYF
TGCGCCAGCAGCTTAGCGGAGGGGTTCTTAGAGACCCAGTACTTC
>NA|TRBV5-1|TRBJ1-3|NA
CASSLGVQGSGNTIYF
TGCGCCAGCAGCTTGGGGGTGCAGGGATCAGGAAACACCATATATTTT
>NA|TRBV14|TRBJ1-2|NA
CASSQGQRANYGYTF
TGTGCCAGCAGCCAAGGACAAAGAGCTAACTATGGCTACACCTTC
>NA|TRBV19|TRBJ1-2|NA
CASTRGGAAGYTF
TGTGCCAGTACGAGGGGGGGCGCAGCTGGCTACACCTTC
>NA|TRBV27|TRBJ2-1|NA
CASSGSDREKQFF
TGTGCCAGCAGTGGATCAGATAGAGAGAAGCAGTTCTTC
>NA|TRBV6-1|TRBJ1-2|NA
CASSEGSANYGYTF
TGTGCCAGCAGTGAAGGGTCAGCTAACTATGGCTACACCTTC
>TRBD1|TRBV6-2/TRBV6-3|TRBJ2-1|NA
CASSIRQGSYNEQFF
TGTGCCAGCAGTATTCGACAGGGCTCCTACAATGAGCAGTTCTTC
>NA|TRBV27|TRBJ1-5|NA
CASSPREGPQHF
TGTGCCAGCAGTCCCCGGGAGGGACCCCAGCATTTT
>NA|TRBV6-5|TRBJ2-1|once
CASSLRYNEQFF
TGTGCCAGCAGTCTTCGTTACAATGAGCAGTTCTTC
>TRBD1|TRBV10-3|TRBJ2-5|NA
CAISGGTGEETQYF
TGTGCCATCAGTGGGGGGACAGGTGAGGAGACCCAGTACTTC
>NA|TRBV30|TRBJ2-2|few
CAWGGTGELFF
TGTGCCTGGGGGGGTACCGGGGAGCTGTTTTTT
>TRBD1|TRBV18|TRBJ1-5|NA
CASSLAGGTQPQHF
TGTGCCAGCTCACTTGCAGGGGGGACTCAGCCCCAGCATTTT
>TRBD1|TRBV6-5|TRBJ1-2|NA
CASSSGQGANIF
TGTGCCAGCAGCTCGGGACAGGGGGCAAACATCTTC
>NA|TRBV11-2|TRBJ1-2|NA
CASSSRDSNGYTF
TGTGCCAGCAGCTCGCGAGACAGTAATGGCTACACCTTC
>NA|TRBV5-8|TRBJ1-2|NA
CASSLGTANYGYTF
TGTGCCAGCAGCTTGGGGACAGCGAACTATGGCTACACCTTC
>TRBD2|TRBV4-1|TRBJ2-5|NA
CASSQIVSGGRETQYF
TGCGCCAGCAGCCAAATAGTTAGCGGGGGGAGGGAGACCCAGTACTTC
>NA|TRBV2|TRBJ1-4|NA
CASRRGNEKLFF
TGTGCCAGCCGTAGGGGGAATGAAAAACTGTTTTTT
>NA|TRBV7-2|TRBJ2-1|NA
CASSLSVDHEQFF
TGTGCCAGCAGCTTATCAGTGGACCATGAGCAGTTCTTC
>TRBD1|TRBV9|TRBJ2-7|NA
CASSVAGTGLYEQYF
TGTGCCAGCAGCGTAGCCGGGACAGGCCTCTACGAGCAGTACTTC
>NA|TRBV7-2|TRBJ2-7|NA
CASSLNLGGIFDEQYF
TGTGCCAGCAGCTTAAACCTAGGGGGTATTTTCGACGAGCAGTACTTC
>NA|TRBV21-1|TRBJ2-3|NA
CASSPRVGDVATDTQYF
TGTGCCAGCTCACCTAGGGTGGGCGATGTTGCCACAGATACGCAGTATTTT
>NA|TRBV5-1|TRBJ2-7|NA
CASSLVAATYEQYF
TGCGCCAGCAGCTTGGTCGCGGCAACCTACGAGCAGTACTTC
>NA|TRBV12-3/TRBV12-4|TRBJ1-2|NA
CASSPDLSYGYTF
TGTGCCAGCAGCCCGGACCTGTCATACGGCTACACCTTC
>TRBD1|TRBV6-5|TRBJ2-3|NA
CASSQRDRLTDTQYF
TGTGCCAGCAGTCAAAGGGACAGACTCACAGATACGCAGTATTTT
>NA|TRBV2|TRBJ1-5|NA
CASSLARAYSNQPQHF
TGTGCCAGCAGTCTGGCTAGGGCTTATAGCAATCAGCCCCAGCATTTT
>NA|TRBV11-2|TRBJ1-5|NA
CASSLYLRQPQHF
TGTGCCAGCAGCCTTTATTTACGTCAGCCCCAGCATTTT
>TRBD1|TRBV5-1|TRBJ2-7|NA
CASQPQGASYEQYF
TGCGCCAGTCAACCCCAGGGGGCTTCCTACGAGCAGTACTTC
>NA|TRBV10-2|TRBJ1-5|NA
CASGRGNNQPQHF
TGCGCCAGCGGACGGGGGAACAATCAGCCCCAGCATTTT
>TRBD2|TRBV28|TRBJ2-1|NA
CASSGGEPLGGRAYNEQFF
TGTGCCAGCAGCGGGGGAGAGCCTCTGGGCGGGAGGGCCTACAATGAGCAGTTCTTC
>NA|TRBV6-5|TRBJ1-5|NA
CASPQRYQPQHF
TGTGCCAGCCCCCAAAGGTATCAGCCCCAGCATTTT
>TRBD1|TRBV3-1/TRBV3-2|TRBJ1-2|NA
CASSQVGQGAGSYGYTF
TGTGCCAGCAGCCAAGTTGGACAGGGGGCGGGTAGCTATGGCTACACCTTC
>NA|TRBV9|TRBJ1-6|NA
CASSVEPGDYNSPLHF
TGTGCCAGCAGCGTCGAACCCGGGGACTATAATTCACCCCTCCACTTT
>NA|TRBV9|TRBJ1-1|once
CASSALLDIRLKGTMNTEAFF
TGTGCCAGCAGCGCCCTCCTCGACATTAGGTTGAAGGGAACTATGAACACTGAAGCTTTCTTT
>TRBD2|TRBV28|TRBJ2-7|NA
CASIKGAGGPGYEQYF
TGTGCCAGCATTAAGGGGGCGGGAGGGCCCGGGTACGAGCAGTACTTC
>NA|TRBV6-5|TRBJ1-2|NA
CASSYSGGPAYGYTF
TGTGCCAGCAGTTACTCCGGGGGACCCGCCTATGGCTACACCTTC
>NA|TRBV5-1|TRBJ2-3|NA
CASSLDTSTDTQYF
TGCGCCAGCAGCTTGGATACTAGCACAGATACGCAGTATTTT